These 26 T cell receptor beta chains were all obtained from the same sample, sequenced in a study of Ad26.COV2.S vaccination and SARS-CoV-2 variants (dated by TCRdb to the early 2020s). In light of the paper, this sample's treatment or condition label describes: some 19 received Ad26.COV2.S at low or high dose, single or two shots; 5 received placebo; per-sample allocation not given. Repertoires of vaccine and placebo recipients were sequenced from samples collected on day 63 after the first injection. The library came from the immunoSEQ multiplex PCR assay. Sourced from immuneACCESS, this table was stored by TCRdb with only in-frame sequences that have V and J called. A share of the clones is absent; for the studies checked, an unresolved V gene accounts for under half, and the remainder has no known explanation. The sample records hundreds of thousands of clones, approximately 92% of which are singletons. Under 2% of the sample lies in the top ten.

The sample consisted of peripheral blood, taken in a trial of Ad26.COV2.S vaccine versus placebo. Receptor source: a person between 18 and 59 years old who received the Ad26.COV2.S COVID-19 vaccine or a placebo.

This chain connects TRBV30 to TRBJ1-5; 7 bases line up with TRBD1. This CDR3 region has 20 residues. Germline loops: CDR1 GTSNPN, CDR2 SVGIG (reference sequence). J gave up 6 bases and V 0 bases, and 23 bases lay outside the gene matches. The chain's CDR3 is CAWSVRLYDREYVLGQPQHF. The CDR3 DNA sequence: TGTGCCTGGAGTGTAAGGTTGTACGACAGGGAATACGTACTGGGTCAGCCCCAGCATTTT.

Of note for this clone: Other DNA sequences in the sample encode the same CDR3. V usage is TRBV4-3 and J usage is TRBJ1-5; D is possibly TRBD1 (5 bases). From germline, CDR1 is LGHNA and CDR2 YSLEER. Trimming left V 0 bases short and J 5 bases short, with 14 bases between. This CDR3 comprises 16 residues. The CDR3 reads CASSQDLGQGDQPQHF. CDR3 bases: TGCGCCAGCAGCCAAGATCTGGGGCAGGGAGATCAGCCCCAGCATTTT.

Written as DNA, the CDR3 is TGTGCCAGCACCGAACGCGGGGAATCTATGTCAGGCTACACCTTC. Its protein is CASTERGESMSGYTF. The chain combines TRBV7-9 with TRBJ1-2; D is ambiguous. V lost 7 bases to trimming and J lost 8 bases, with 23 bases between them. The CDR3 extends over 15 amino acids. Germline CDR1 SEHNR, CDR2 FQNEAQ (reference sequence).

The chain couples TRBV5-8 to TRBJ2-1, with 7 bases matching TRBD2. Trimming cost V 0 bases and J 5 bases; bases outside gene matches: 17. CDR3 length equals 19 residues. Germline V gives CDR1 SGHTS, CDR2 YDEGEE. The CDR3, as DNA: TGTGCCAGCAGCTTGGCCTTTTGGGGGGGGACCAACGTAAACAATGAGCAGTTCTTC. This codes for CASSLAFWGGTNVNNEQFF.

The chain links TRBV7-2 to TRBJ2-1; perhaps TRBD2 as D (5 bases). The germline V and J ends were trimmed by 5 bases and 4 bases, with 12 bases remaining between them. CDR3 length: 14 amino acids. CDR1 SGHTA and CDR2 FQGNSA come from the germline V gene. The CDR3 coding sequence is TGTGCCAGCAGCGGAGGACGGCAATACAATGAGCAGTTCTTC. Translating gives CASSGGRQYNEQFF.

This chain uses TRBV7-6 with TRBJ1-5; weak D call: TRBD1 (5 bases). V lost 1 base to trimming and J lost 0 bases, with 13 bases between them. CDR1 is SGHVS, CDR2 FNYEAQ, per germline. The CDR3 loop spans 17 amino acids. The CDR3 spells CASSLGSGGYSNQPQHF. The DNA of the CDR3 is TGTGCCAGCAGCTTAGGGTCTGGGGGATATAGCAATCAGCCCCAGCATTTT.

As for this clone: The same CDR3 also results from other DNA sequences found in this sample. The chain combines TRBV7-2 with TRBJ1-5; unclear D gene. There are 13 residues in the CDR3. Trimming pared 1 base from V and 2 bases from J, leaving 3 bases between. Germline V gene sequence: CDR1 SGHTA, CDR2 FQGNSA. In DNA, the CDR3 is TGTGCCAGCAGCTTAGTAGGCAATCAGCCCCAGCATTTT. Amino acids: CASSLVGNQPQHF.

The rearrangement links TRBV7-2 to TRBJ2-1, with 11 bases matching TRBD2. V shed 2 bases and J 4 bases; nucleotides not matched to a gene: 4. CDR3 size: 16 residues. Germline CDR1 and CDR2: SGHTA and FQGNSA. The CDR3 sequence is CASSLMPSGGYNEQFF. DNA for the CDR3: TGTGCCAGCAGCTTAATGCCTAGCGGGGGGTACAATGAGCAGTTCTTC.

For the CDR3, the DNA is TGCGCCAGCAGCGGAACTAGCGGGGGTTTAGCCAAAAACATTCAGTACTTC. Protein product: CASSGTSGGLAKNIQYF. The chain is built from TRBV5-1 and TRBJ2-4; 11 nucleotides match TRBD2. V lost 4 bases and J lost 0; bases outside the gene matches: 6. Germline-derived CDR1 and CDR2 are SGHRS and YFSETQ. The CDR3 totals 17 residues.

The CDR3 coding sequence is TGTGCCAGCAGTGGGGGACAGGCCGGTGAAAAACTGTTTTTT. The encoded protein is CASSGGQAGEKLFF. V is TRBV27 and J is TRBJ1-4; 8 nucleotides line up with TRBD1. Germline CDR1 and CDR2: MNHEY and SMNVEV (reference sequence). The CDR3 runs to 14 residues. Trimming took 5 bases from V and 7 from J; bases not matched to a gene: 6.

The CDR3 DNA reads TGTGCCAGCAGCCCCTTTCTCTCCAACTCCTACGAGCAGTACTTC. It encodes CASSPFLSNSYEQYF. The genes are TRBV3-1 (or the pseudogene TRBV3-2) and TRBJ2-7; D gene uncertain. V dropped 4 bases and J dropped 0 bases, with 13 bases sitting between them. Germline CDR1 reads LGHDT; CDR2 reads YNNKEL (reference sequence). The CDR3 extends over 15 amino acids.

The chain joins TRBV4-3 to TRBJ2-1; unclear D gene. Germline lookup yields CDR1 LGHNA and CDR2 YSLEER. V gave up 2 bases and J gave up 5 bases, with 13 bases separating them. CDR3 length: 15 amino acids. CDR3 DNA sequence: TGCGCCAGCAGCCAATCGGTGGGGAAAAACAATGAGCAGTTCTTC. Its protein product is CASSQSVGKNNEQFF.

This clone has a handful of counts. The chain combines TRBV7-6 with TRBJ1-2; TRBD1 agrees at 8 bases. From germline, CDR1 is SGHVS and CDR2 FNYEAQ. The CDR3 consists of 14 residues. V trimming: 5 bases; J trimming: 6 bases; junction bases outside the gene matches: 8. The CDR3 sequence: CASSPDRVRDGYTF. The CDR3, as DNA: TGTGCCAGCAGCCCGGACAGGGTAAGGGATGGCTACACCTTC. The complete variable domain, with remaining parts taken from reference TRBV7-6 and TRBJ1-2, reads GAGVSQSPRYKVTKRGQDVALRCDPISGHVSLYWYRQALGQGPEFLTYFNYEAQQDKSGLPNDRFSAERPEGSISTLTIQRTEQRDSAMYRCASSPDRVRDGYTFGSGTRLTVV.

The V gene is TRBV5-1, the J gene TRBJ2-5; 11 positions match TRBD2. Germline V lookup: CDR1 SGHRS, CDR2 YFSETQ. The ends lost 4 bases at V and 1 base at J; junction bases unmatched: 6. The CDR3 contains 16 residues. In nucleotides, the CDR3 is TGCGCCAGCAGCCCTGGGACTAGCGGTTCCCAAGAGACCCAGTACTTC. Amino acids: CASSPGTSGSQETQYF.

The CDR3 DNA reads as TGCGCCAGCAGCCAAGACGAGGGACAGGGGGCTTGGCAGCCCCAGCATTTT. Translating gives CASSQDEGQGAWQPQHF. The J gene is TRBJ1-5, the V gene TRBV4-1, with 12 bases lining up with TRBD1. The CDR3 has 17 amino acids. V lost 0 bases and J lost 7; bases outside the gene matches: 7. The germline gives CDR1 MGHRA, CDR2 YSYEKL.

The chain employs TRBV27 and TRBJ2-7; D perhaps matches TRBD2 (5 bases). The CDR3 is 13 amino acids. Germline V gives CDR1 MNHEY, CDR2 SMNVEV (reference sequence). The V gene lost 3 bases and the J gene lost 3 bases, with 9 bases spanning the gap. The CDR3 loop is CASSFGDHYEQYF. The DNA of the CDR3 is TGTGCCAGCAGTTTCGGGGATCACTACGAGCAGTACTTC.

CDR3 bases: TGTGCCAGCAGCCTCAACTGGGACAGGGTCTACAATGAGCAGTTCTTC. Protein product: CASSLNWDRVYNEQFF. The chain employs TRBV27 and TRBJ2-1; TRBD1 matches 9 bases. The CDR3 spans 16 residues. V trimming: 6 bases; J trimming: 3 bases; junction bases outside the gene matches: 9. Per germline, CDR1 MNHEY and CDR2 SMNVEV (reference sequence).

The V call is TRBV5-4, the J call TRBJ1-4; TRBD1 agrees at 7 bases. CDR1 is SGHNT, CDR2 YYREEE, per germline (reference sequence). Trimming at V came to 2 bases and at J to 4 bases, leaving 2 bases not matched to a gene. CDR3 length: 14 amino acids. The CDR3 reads CASSFTGVNEKLFF. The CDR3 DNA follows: TGTGCCAGCAGCTTTACAGGGGTTAATGAAAAACTGTTTTTT. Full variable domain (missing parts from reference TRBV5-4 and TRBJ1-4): ETGVTQSPTHLIKTRGQQVTLRCSSQSGHNTVSWYQQALGQGPQFIFQYYREEENGRGNFPPRFSGLQFPNYSSELNVNALELDDSALYLCASSFTGVNEKLFFGSGTQLSVL.

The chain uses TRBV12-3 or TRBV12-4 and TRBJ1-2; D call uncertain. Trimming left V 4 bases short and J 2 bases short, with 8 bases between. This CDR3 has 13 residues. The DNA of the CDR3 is TGTGCCAGCAGTTATAAACTGAACTATGGCTACACCTTC. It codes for CASSYKLNYGYTF.

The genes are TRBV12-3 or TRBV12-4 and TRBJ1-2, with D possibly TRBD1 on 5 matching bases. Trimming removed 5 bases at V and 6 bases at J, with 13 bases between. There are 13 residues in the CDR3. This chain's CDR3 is CASSPDGANGYTF. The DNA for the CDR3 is TGTGCCAGCAGTCCTGACGGGGCCAATGGCTACACCTTC.

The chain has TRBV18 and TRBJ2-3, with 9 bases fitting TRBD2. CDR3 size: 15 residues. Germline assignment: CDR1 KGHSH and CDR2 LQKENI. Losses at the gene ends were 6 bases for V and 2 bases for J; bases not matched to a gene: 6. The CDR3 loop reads CASSIAGAPTDTQYF. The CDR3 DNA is TGTGCCAGCTCGATAGCGGGGGCCCCCACAGATACGCAGTATTTT. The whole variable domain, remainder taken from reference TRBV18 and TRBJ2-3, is NAGVMQNPRHLVRRRGQEARLRCSPMKGHSHVYWYRQLPEEGLKFMVYLQKENIIDESGMPKERFSAEFPKEGPSILRIQQVVRGDSAAYFCASSIAGAPTDTQYFGPGTRLTVL.

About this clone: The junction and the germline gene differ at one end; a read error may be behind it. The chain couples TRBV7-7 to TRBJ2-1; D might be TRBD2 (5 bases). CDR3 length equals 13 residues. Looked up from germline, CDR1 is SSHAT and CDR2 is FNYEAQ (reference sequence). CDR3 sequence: CASSSTLGGEQFF. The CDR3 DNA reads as TGTGCTAGCAGCTCCACCCTGGGCGGGGAGCAGTTCTTC.

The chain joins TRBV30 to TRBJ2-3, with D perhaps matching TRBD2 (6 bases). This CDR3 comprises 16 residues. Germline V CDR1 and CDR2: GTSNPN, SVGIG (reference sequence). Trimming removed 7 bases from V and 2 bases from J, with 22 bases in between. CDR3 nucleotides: TGTGCCTCACTCGCGGGACTCGCTGCGTCCACAGATACGCAGTATTTT. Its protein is CASLAGLAASTDTQYF.

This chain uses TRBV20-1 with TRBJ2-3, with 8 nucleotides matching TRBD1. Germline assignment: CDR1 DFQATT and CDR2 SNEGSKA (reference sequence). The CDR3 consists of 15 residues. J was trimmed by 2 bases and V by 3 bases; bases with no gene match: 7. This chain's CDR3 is CSASLGQGLTDTQYF. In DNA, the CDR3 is TGCAGTGCTAGTTTAGGACAGGGCCTCACAGATACGCAGTATTTT.

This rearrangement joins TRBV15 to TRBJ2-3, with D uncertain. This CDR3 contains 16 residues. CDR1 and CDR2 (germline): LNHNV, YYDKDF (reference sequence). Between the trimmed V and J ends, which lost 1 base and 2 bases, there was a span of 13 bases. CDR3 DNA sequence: TGTGCCACCAGCAGAGCTATATTTGGAATCACAGATACGCAGTATTTT. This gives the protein CATSRAIFGITDTQYF.

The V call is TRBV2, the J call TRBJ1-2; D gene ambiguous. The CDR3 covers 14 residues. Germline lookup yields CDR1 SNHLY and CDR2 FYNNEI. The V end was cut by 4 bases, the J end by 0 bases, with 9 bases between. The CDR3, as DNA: TGTGCCAGCAGTGTCGGCAGAGCTAACTATGGCTACACCTTC. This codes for CASSVGRANYGYTF.